These T cell receptor beta chains were read from a single sample in a study of response to subunit inactivated influenza vaccine. TCRdb redid the calling of the RT-PCR reads with MiXCR, one entry per CDR3 protein. The sample yields about 520,000 distinct CDR3 sequences, about 7.2% seen once. Material: PBMCs from blood, obtained around 2 years after vaccination. These receptors came from a man aged 50 to 69 who received an inactivated influenza vaccine. Both conserved end residues are part of each CDR3. Each record gives: V gene, D gene, J gene, clone size, CDR3 protein, CDR3 DNA. A D gene is named only where the DNA matches it firmly. Only part of the rows carry a size: once, few, many, or a class if the clone is expanded.

v_call: TRBV4-3
d_call: NA
j_call: TRBJ2-3
clone_size: NA
cdr3_aa: CATKVEVATDTQYF
cdr3_nt: TGCGCCACCAAGGTCGAGGTCGCGACAGATACGCAGTATTTT

v_call: TRBV4-3
d_call: NA
j_call: TRBJ2-7
clone_size: few
cdr3_aa: CASSQDRRGSYEQYF
cdr3_nt: TGCGCCAGCAGCCAAGATCGGAGGGGCTCCTACGAGCAGTACTTC

v_call: TRBV3-1
d_call: NA
j_call: TRBJ1-2
clone_size: few
cdr3_aa: CASSQAARRRGYTF
cdr3_nt: TGTGCCAGCAGCCAAGCGGCCAGGCGACGGGGCTACACCTTC

v_call: TRBV20-1
d_call: NA
j_call: TRBJ1-1
clone_size: many
cdr3_aa: CSAITRMNTEAFF
cdr3_nt: TGCAGTGCCATAACGAGGATGAACACTGAAGCTTTCTTT

v_call: TRBV30
d_call: TRBD1
j_call: TRBJ2-1
clone_size: many
cdr3_aa: CAWRRDRGLNEQFF
cdr3_nt: TGTGCCTGGAGAAGGGACAGGGGGCTTAATGAGCAGTTCTTC

v_call: TRBV12-3/TRBV12-4
d_call: NA
j_call: TRBJ2-2
clone_size: NA
cdr3_aa: CASCWSRWEYANTGELFF
cdr3_nt: TGTGCCAGCTGTTGGTCCCGCTGGGAATACGCGAACACCGGGGAGCTGTTTTTT

v_call: TRBV7-2
d_call: NA
j_call: TRBJ1-3
clone_size: many
cdr3_aa: CASSLDGYWVGNTIYF
cdr3_nt: TGTGCCAGCAGCTTAGACGGCTATTGGGTAGGAAACACCATATATTTT

v_call: TRBV20-1
d_call: NA
j_call: TRBJ2-1
clone_size: many
cdr3_aa: CSARGANNEQFF
cdr3_nt: TGCAGTGCTAGGGGGGCAAACAATGAGCAGTTCTTC

v_call: TRBV6-1
d_call: TRBD1
j_call: TRBJ2-7
clone_size: NA
cdr3_aa: CASRNVQGADEQYF
cdr3_nt: TGTGCCAGCAGGAACGTGCAGGGGGCTGACGAGCAGTACTTC

v_call: TRBV28
d_call: NA
j_call: TRBJ2-7
clone_size: NA
cdr3_aa: CASSLLQGGRDEQYF
cdr3_nt: TGTGCCAGCAGTTTATTACAGGGCGGAAGAGACGAGCAGTACTTC

v_call: TRBV7-2
d_call: NA
j_call: TRBJ1-5
clone_size: NA
cdr3_aa: CASSLAQGNSNQPQHF
cdr3_nt: TGTGCCAGCAGCTTAGCCCAGGGAAATAGCAATCAGCCCCAGCATTTT

v_call: TRBV10-3
d_call: TRBD1
j_call: TRBJ2-7
clone_size: NA
cdr3_aa: CAISEETGVYEQYF
cdr3_nt: TGTGCCATCAGTGAGGAGACAGGGGTCTACGAGCAGTACTTC

v_call: TRBV23-1
d_call: TRBD1
j_call: TRBJ1-6
clone_size: NA
cdr3_aa: CATRPGGMKNSPLHF
cdr3_nt: TGCGCCACTAGGCCAGGGGGCATGAAAAATTCACCCCTCCACTTT

v_call: TRBV7-9
d_call: NA
j_call: TRBJ2-2
clone_size: few
cdr3_aa: CASSLQVGSGELFF
cdr3_nt: TGTGCCAGCAGCTTGCAGGTTGGGTCCGGGGAGCTGTTTTTT

v_call: TRBV18
d_call: NA
j_call: TRBJ1-2
clone_size: few
cdr3_aa: CASSPQDSLPGGGYTF
cdr3_nt: TGTGCCAGCTCACCGCAGGACAGCCTACCGGGGGGTGGCTACACCTTC